This TCR beta chain was found in a study of T cell responses to AZD1222 COVID-19 vaccine. The CDR3 contains 14 residues. Trimming took off 4 bases at V and 1 base at J, with 11 bases between the two ends. The germline gives CDR1 LGHDT, CDR2 YNNKEL (reference sequence). Method: immunoSEQ multiplex PCR; TCRdb's copy keeps in-frame clones and lacks some. The sample has 160,000 or so clones, approximately 90% seen once; the top ten hold approximately 4.8%. The V and J genes are TRBV3-1 (or the pseudogene TRBV3-2) and TRBJ2-7; D may be TRBD1 (5 bases). The sample in question was peripheral blood, obtained on day 0 of AZD1222 vaccination. The sequence came from an adult in good health. The CDR3 sequence: CASSPNTGSYEQYF. CDR3 nucleotide sequence: TGTGCCAGCAGCCCTAACACAGGTTCCTACGAGCAGTACTTC.